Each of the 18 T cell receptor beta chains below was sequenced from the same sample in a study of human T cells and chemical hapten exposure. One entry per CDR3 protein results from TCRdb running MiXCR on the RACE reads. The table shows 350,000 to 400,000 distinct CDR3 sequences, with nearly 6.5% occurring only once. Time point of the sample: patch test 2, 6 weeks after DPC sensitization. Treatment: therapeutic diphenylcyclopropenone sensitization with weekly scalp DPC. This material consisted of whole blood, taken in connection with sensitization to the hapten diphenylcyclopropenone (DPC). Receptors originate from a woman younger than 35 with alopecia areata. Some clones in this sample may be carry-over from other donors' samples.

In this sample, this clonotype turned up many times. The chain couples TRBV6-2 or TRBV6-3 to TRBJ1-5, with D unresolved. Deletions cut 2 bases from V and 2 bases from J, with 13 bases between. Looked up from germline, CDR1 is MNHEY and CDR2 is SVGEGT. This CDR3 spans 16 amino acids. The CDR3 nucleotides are TGTGCCAGCAGTTACGGTGGGCGGCCTGGCAATCAGCCCCAGCATTTT. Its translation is CASSYGGRPGNQPQHF.

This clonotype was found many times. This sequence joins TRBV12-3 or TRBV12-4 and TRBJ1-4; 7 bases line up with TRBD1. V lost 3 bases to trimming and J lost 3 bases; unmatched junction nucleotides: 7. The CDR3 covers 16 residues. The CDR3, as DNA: TGTGCCAGCAGTTTGTATACAGGGGCGGCTAATGAAAAACTGTTTTTT. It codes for CASSLYTGAANEKLFF.

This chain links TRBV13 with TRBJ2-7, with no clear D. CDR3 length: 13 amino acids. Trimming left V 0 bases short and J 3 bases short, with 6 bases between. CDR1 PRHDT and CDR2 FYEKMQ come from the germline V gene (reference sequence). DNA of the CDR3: TGTGCCAGCAGCTTAGGCCAGATCTACGAGCAGTACTTC. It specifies CASSLGQIYEQYF. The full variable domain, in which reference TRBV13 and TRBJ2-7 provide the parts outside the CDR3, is AAGVIQSPRHLIKEKRETATLKCYPIPRHDTVYWYQQGPGQDPQFLISFYEKMQSDKGSIPDRFSAQQFSDYHSELNMSSLELGDSALYFCASSLGQIYEQYFGPGTRLTVT.

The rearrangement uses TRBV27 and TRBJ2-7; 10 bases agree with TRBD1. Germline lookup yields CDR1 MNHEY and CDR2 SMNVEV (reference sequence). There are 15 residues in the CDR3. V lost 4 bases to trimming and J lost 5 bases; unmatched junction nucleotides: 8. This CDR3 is CASSSPGTGDDEQYF. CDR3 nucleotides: TGTGCCAGCAGTTCTCCGGGGACAGGGGATGACGAGCAGTACTTC.

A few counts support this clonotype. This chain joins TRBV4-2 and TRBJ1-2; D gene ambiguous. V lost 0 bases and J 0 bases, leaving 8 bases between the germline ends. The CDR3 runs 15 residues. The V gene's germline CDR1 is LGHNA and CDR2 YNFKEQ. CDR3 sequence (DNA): TGTGCCAGCAGCCAAGACGTGGCATCTAACTATGGCTACACCTTC. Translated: CASSQDVASNYGYTF.

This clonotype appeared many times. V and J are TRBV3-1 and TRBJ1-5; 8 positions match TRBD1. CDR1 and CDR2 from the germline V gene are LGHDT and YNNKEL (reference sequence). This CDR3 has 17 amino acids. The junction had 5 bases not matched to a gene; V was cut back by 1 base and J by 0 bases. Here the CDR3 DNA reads TGTGCCAGCAGCCAAGGACAGGGGCAGACTAGCAATCAGCCCCAGCATTTT. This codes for CASSQGQGQTSNQPQHF.

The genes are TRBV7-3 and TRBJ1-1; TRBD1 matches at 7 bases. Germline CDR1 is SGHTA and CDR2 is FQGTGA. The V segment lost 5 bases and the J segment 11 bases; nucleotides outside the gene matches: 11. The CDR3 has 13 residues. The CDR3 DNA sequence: TGTGCCAGCAGCCAAACAGGGGAGAGAGTTGCTTTCTTT. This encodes CASSQTGERVAFF.

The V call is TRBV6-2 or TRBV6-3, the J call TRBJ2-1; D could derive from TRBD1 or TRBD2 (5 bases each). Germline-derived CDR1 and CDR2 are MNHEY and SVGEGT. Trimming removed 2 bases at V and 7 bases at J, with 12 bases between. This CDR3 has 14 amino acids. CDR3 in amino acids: CASSYDSEGNEQFF. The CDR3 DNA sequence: TGTGCCAGCAGTTACGACAGCGAGGGGAATGAGCAGTTCTTC.

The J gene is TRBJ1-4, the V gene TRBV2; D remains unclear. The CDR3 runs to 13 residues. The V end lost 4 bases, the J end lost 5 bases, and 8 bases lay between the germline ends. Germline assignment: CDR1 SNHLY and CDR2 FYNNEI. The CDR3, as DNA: TGTGCCAGCAGTGGTCCGGCGAATGAAAAACTGTTTTTT. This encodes CASSGPANEKLFF.

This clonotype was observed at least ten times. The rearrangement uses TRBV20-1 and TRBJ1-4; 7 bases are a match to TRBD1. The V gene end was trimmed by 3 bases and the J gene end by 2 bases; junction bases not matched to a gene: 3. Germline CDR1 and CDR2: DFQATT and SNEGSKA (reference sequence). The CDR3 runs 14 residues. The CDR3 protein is CSAREGATNEKLFF. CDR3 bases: TGCAGTGCTAGGGAGGGGGCGACTAATGAAAAACTGTTTTTT.

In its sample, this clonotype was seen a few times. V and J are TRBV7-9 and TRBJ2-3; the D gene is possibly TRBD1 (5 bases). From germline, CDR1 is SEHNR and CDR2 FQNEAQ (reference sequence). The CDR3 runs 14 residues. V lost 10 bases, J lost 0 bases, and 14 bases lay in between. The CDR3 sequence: CATKSQDSTDTQYF. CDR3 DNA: TGTGCCACTAAATCACAGGATAGCACAGATACGCAGTATTTT.

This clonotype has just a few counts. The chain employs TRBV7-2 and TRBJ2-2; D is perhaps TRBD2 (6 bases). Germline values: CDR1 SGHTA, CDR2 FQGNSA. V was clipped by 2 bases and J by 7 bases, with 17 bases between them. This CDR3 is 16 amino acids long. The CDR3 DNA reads TGTGCCAGCAGCTTATTCGGCGGGGTGGTAGTCGGGGAGCTGTTTTTT. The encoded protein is CASSLFGGVVVGELFF.

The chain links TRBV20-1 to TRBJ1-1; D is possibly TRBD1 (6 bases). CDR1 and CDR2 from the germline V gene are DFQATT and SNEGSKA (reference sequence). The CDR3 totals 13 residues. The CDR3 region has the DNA TGCACGGGCAGGGGAGGAGAGGGCACTGAAGCTTTCTTT. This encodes CTGRGGEGTEAFF.

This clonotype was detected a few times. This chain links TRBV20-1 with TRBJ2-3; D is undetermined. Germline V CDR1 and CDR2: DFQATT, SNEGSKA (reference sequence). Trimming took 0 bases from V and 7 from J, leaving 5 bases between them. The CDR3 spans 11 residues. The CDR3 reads CSAREIYTQYF. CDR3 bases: TGCAGTGCTAGAGAAATCTATACGCAGTATTTT.

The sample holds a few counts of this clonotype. CDR3 region: CASSSGGDYNEQFF. As DNA, the CDR3 is TGTGCCAGCAGTTCGGGGGGTGACTACAATGAGCAGTTCTTC. The V gene is TRBV28, the J gene TRBJ2-1; 7 bases line up with TRBD2. The CDR3 is 14 amino acids. With V trimmed by 4 bases and J by 3 bases, 3 bases remained unmatched. Germline V lookup: CDR1 MDHEN, CDR2 SYDVKM.

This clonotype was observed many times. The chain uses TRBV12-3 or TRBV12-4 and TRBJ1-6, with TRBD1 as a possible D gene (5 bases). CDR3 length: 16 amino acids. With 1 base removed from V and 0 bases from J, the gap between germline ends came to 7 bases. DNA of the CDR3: TGTGCCAGCAGTTTAGGGGGCGACTCCTATAATTCACCCCTCCACTTT. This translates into CASSLGGDSYNSPLHF.

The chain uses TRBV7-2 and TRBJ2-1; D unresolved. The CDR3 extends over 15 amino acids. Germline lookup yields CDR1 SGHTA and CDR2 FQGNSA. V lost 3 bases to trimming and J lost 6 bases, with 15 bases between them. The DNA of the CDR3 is TGTGCCAGCAGCTTCGGCTATCGAAGTGGCAATGAGCAGTTCTTC. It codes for CASSFGYRSGNEQFF.

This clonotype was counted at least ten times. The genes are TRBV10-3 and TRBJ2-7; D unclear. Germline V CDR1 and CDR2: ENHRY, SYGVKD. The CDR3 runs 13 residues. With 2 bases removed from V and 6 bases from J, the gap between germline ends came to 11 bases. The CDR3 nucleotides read TGTGCCATCAGTGAGGGTTTATCTGGCGAGCAGTACTTC. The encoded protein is CAISEGLSGEQYF.